Detailed here is one T cell receptor (beta chain). The antigen is undetermined. This entry is derived from a study of CD8+CD57+ T cells in acquired aplastic anemia. Study observations and caveats: A significant difference in CD8+ Simpson's diversity between patients and controls was not found. Diversity in CD8+CD57+ cells from patients fell below that of the total CD4+ and CD8+ cell pools. This difference was described as decreased diversity.

Those patients picked for sequencing had displayed CD8+CD57+ cell expansion on flow cytometry. Blood samples were obtained from patients who had received no prior therapy. Profiles of TCR beta VDJ and CDR3 were generated from a genomic DNA template. TCRdb ran MiXCR on the reads and lists one entry per CDR3 protein. The data hold 15,000 to 20,000 distinct CDR3 sequences, with less than 45% observed a single time. CDR3 length equals 15 residues. V shed 5 bases, J shed 7 bases, and the junction held 9 bases outside the gene matches. Sequenced sample: CD8+CD57+ T cells sorted from PBMCs. Subset meaning: bead-enriched CD8+CD57+ effector memory T cells from SAA patients. This receptor was identified in a human donor with aplastic anemia. The chain joins TRBV12-3 or TRBV12-4 to TRBJ2-1; 9 positions match TRBD1. The CDR3 here is CASSLTGGGWNEQFF. The CDR3 nucleotides are TGTGCCAGCAGTCTAACAGGGGGCGGATGGAATGAGCAGTTCTTC.